These 28 T cell receptor beta chains share one sample of origin, sequenced in a study of T cell repertoires in cytomegalovirus infection. TCRdb reanalysed the reads using MiXCR and keeps one entry per CDR3 protein. The sample shows fewer than 250,000 distinct CDR3 sequences, roughly an eighth of them seen only once. The sequenced sample was PBMCs. These receptors all come from a human donor in good health (CMV status not recorded). Some clones in this sample may be carry-over from other donors' samples.

This clonotype was picked up many times. The CDR3 DNA follows: TGTGCCAGCAGCCCAACAGGGGGGGGGGCTGAAGCTTTCTTT. Its translation is CASSPTGGGAEAFF. J is TRBJ1-1 and V is TRBV12-3 or TRBV12-4, with 8 bases aligning to TRBD1. The CDR3 spans 14 residues. With 6 bases clipped from V and 6 bases from J, the junction kept 9 bases outside the gene matches.

A remark on this clonotype: A single base separates this from a much larger clone, so it may be a read error. Here the CDR3 omits its conserved ending phenylalanine or tryptophan, so a read error is the likely source. This chain connects TRBV6-8 to TRBJ2-3, with 8 bases fitting TRBD2. Germline V gene data show CDR1 as MNHGY and CDR2 as SAAAGT. V trimming: 7 bases; J trimming: 1 base; junction bases outside the gene matches: 4. There are 14 residues in the CDR3. CDR3 coding DNA: TGTGCCAGCACCTTGACTAGCGGCACAGATACGCAGTATTAT. Protein sequence: CASTLTSGTDTQYY.

This clonotype was seen at least ten times. The CDR3 loop is CASTPTPGSYNEQFF. For the CDR3, the DNA is TGTGCCAGCACCCCCACCCCGGGCTCCTACAATGAGCAGTTCTTC. The rearrangement joins TRBV28 to TRBJ2-1, with D hard to call. With 7 bases removed from V and 0 bases from J, the gap between germline ends came to 13 bases. CDR1 is MDHEN, CDR2 SYDVKM, per germline. The CDR3 has 15 residues.

This clonotype was seen many times. This rearrangement joins TRBV4-1 to TRBJ1-6; D is perhaps TRBD1 (5 bases). Trimming cost V 1 base and J 0 bases, with 13 bases left between them. The length of the CDR3 is 18 residues. Germline CDR1 MGHRA, CDR2 YSYEKL. The CDR3 DNA sequence: TGCGCCAGCAGCCAAGCCATGAGGGGAAGCTCCTATAATTCACCCCTCCACTTT. It is translated as CASSQAMRGSSYNSPLHF.

This clonotype appeared a few times. This sequence joins TRBV19 and TRBJ2-7, with D possibly being TRBD1 (6 bases). This CDR3 is built from 13 residues. The germline V gene has CDR1 LNHDA and CDR2 SQIVND (reference sequence). V lost 4 bases, J lost 3 bases, and 10 bases lay in between. The CDR3: CASSTQGGYEQYF. The CDR3 DNA reads as TGTGCCAGTAGTACTCAAGGGGGCTACGAGCAGTACTTC.

This rearrangement joins TRBV6-6 to TRBJ1-1; possibly TRBD1 for D (6 bases). The germline V gene encodes CDR1 MNHNY and CDR2 SVGAGI (reference sequence). The CDR3 has 16 amino acids. Trimming removed 5 bases at V and 2 bases at J, with 18 bases between. CDR3 bases: TGTGCCAGCAGTGAGAACGCACAGGGAATAAACACTGAAGCTTTCTTT. Translating gives CASSENAQGINTEAFF.

The CDR3: CSARDLAGDQLISYEQYF. The CDR3 region has the DNA TGCAGTGCTAGAGACCTAGCGGGGGACCAACTCATCTCCTACGAGCAGTACTTC. The chain links TRBV20-1 to TRBJ2-7, with TRBD2 identical over 10 bases. CDR3 length equals 18 residues. With V trimmed by 0 bases and J by 0 bases, 11 bases remained unmatched. Germline V lookup: CDR1 DFQATT, CDR2 SNEGSKA (reference sequence).

This clonotype occurred a few times. The chain recombines TRBV6-6 with TRBJ2-5; 8 bases fit TRBD2. Germline-derived CDR1 and CDR2 are MNHNY and SVGAGI (reference sequence). There are 15 residues in the CDR3. With 0 bases clipped from V and 1 base from J, the junction kept 1 base outside the gene matches. CDR3 sequence reads: CASSYSLAGQETQYF. The CDR3 bases are TGTGCCAGCAGTTACTCCCTAGCGGGCCAAGAGACCCAGTACTTC.

The chain uses TRBV29-1 and TRBJ2-7, with D maybe TRBD1 (6 bases). From germline, CDR1 is SQVTM and CDR2 ANQGSEA. This CDR3 has 12 residues. The V and J ends lost 7 bases and 5 bases respectively, with 15 bases between them. CDR3 in amino acids: CSANSGVDEQYF. Here the CDR3 DNA reads TGCAGCGCCAACTCAGGGGTCGACGAGCAGTACTTC.

This clonotype was observed many times. The V call is TRBV12-3 or TRBV12-4, the J call TRBJ1-4; 10 bases align to TRBD1. J was trimmed by 8 bases and V by 5 bases; bases with no gene match: 11. CDR3 length: 16 amino acids. The CDR3, as DNA: TGTGCCAGCAGTCCCTTTGGAGGGACAGGGGTCGAAAAACTGTTTTTT. This codes for CASSPFGGTGVEKLFF.

The chain recombines TRBV20-1 with TRBJ2-7, with D possibly TRBD1 on 6 matching bases. CDR1 and CDR2 from the germline V gene are DFQATT and SNEGSKA (reference sequence). Trimming shortened V by 3 bases and J by 2 bases, and 17 bases separated the two germline ends. The CDR3 covers 15 residues. CDR3 loop: CSASQPRQGPYEQYF. The CDR3 coding sequence is TGCAGTGCTAGCCAGCCCCGCCAGGGGCCCTACGAGCAGTACTTC.

The genes are TRBV18 and TRBJ1-3; D unresolved. V lost 3 bases and J 4 bases, leaving 13 bases between the germline ends. Germline assignment: CDR1 KGHSH and CDR2 LQKENI. CDR3 length: 15 amino acids. CDR3 protein: CASSPEFALGNTIYF. The CDR3 DNA sequence: TGTGCCAGCTCACCCGAATTTGCTCTCGGAAACACCATATATTTT.

This clonotype was found many times. This chain uses TRBV7-9 with TRBJ2-1; TRBD2 aligns across 9 bases. The CDR3 contains 15 residues. V shed 4 bases, J shed 10 bases, and the junction held 11 bases outside the gene matches. Germline CDR1 reads SEHNR; CDR2 reads FQNEAQ (reference sequence). The CDR3 bases are TGTGCCAGCAGCTCCACATTGCGGGGGGGCGAAGAGCAGTTCTTC. Translating gives CASSSTLRGGEEQFF.

The chain combines TRBV20-1 with TRBJ1-2, with 9 bases that match TRBD1. The CDR3 loop spans 14 amino acids. CDR1 is DFQATT, CDR2 SNEGSKA, per germline (reference sequence). Trimming removed 3 bases from V and 8 bases from J; junction bases left unmatched: 10. CDR3 loop: CSASPLQGARGYTF. CDR3 coding DNA: TGCAGTGCTAGCCCTTTACAGGGGGCGAGGGGCTACACCTTC.

The J gene is TRBJ2-5, the V gene TRBV2; 7 positions match TRBD1. Trimming removed 7 bases from V and 11 bases from J; junction bases left unmatched: 13. This CDR3 contains 13 residues. The germline gives CDR1 SNHLY, CDR2 FYNNEI. Written as DNA, the CDR3 is TGTGCCAGCAACATTAAGGGTGGGACAGAGCAGTACTTC. Amino acids: CASNIKGGTEQYF.

Details on this clonotype: The conserved closing phenylalanine or tryptophan is absent in this CDR3, likely reflecting a read error. V gene TRBV11-3 combines with J gene TRBJ2-1, with a weak D call TRBD2 (6 bases). This CDR3 is 17 amino acids long. The V end was cut by 5 bases, the J end by 0 bases, with 17 bases between. Germline CDR1 reads SGHNT; CDR2 reads YENEEA. As DNA, the CDR3 is TGTGCCAGCAGCCCTTACGGGGGTGGGGGCTCCTACAATGAGCAGTTCTTA. Amino acids: CASSPYGGGGSYNEQFL.

There are many counts of this clonotype. The chain uses TRBV11-1 and TRBJ2-7; 14 bases are a match to TRBD2. The V and J ends lost 5 bases and 5 bases, in that order; junction bases with no gene match: 8. The CDR3 totals 16 residues. CDR1 and CDR2 (germline): SGHAT, FQDESV (reference sequence). CDR3 residues: CASSTGTSGSIHEQYF. Written as DNA, the CDR3 is TGTGCCAGCAGCACCGGGACTAGCGGGAGTATCCACGAGCAGTACTTC.

In this sample, this clonotype turned up a few times. The rearrangement links TRBV11-1 to TRBJ1-2; TRBD1 aligns across 10 bases. The CDR3 extends over 15 amino acids. Trimming at V came to 5 bases and at J to 4 bases, leaving 7 bases not matched to a gene. The germline V gene encodes CDR1 SGHAT and CDR2 FQDESV (reference sequence). The CDR3 sequence is CASSHGTGDSYGYTF. The CDR3 region has the DNA TGTGCCAGCAGCCACGGGACAGGGGATTCCTATGGCTACACCTTC.

The sample holds many counts of this clonotype. V is TRBV7-2 and J is TRBJ1-2; D is ambiguous. CDR1 is SGHTA and CDR2 is FQGNSA in the germline V gene. The ends were cut back, 6 bases at V and 2 bases at J, with 7 bases in the middle. The CDR3 contains 12 residues. The DNA of the CDR3 is TGTGCCAGCAGTAAGTCAAACTATGGCTACACCTTC. This encodes CASSKSNYGYTF.

The V and J genes are TRBV29-1 and TRBJ2-3, with TRBD2 identical over 11 bases. CDR1 and CDR2 (germline): SQVTM, ANQGSEA. J was trimmed by 2 bases and V by 6 bases; bases with no gene match: 7. CDR3 size: 15 residues. Written as DNA, the CDR3 is TGCAGCGTCCACTGGACTAGCGGGTTCACAGATACGCAGTATTTT. It codes for CSVHWTSGFTDTQYF.

This clonotype was recorded at least ten times. CDR3 region: CATSDRTRGNEQFF. In nucleotides, the CDR3 is TGTGCCACCAGTGACCGAACTAGGGGCAATGAGCAGTTCTTC. The chain recombines TRBV24-1 with TRBJ2-1, with D perhaps assigned TRBD1 or TRBD2 (5 bases each). The germline gives CDR1 KGHDR, CDR2 SFDVKD. The CDR3 runs to 14 residues. V lost 4 bases to trimming and J lost 6 bases, with 12 bases between them.

This clonotype was observed at least ten times. This sequence joins TRBV7-2 and TRBJ1-2, with TRBD1 matching over 10 bases. With V trimmed by 5 bases and J by 7 bases, 7 bases remained unmatched. This CDR3 is 14 amino acids long. Germline CDR1 SGHTA, CDR2 FQGNSA. CDR3 DNA sequence: TGTGCCAGCAGCCGGGACAGGGGAGGGAGTGGCTACACCTTC. It encodes CASSRDRGGSGYTF.

The chain recombines TRBV5-6 with TRBJ1-4; no firm D call. Deletions cut 0 bases from V and 7 bases from J, with 7 bases between. The CDR3 has 13 amino acids. From germline, CDR1 is SGHDT and CDR2 YYEEEE. CDR3 bases: TGTGCCAGCAGCTTGGGTAGGACTGAAAAACTGTTTTTT. Amino acids: CASSLGRTEKLFF.

This clonotype was detected ten times or more. V and J are TRBV11-3 and TRBJ2-5; D is possibly TRBD2 (5 bases). From germline, CDR1 is SGHNT and CDR2 YENEEA. The CDR3 length is 14 residues. The V end lost 3 bases, the J end lost 2 bases, and 10 bases lay between the germline ends. Written as DNA, the CDR3 is TGTGCCAGCAGCTTGAGGGAGCCACAAGAGACCCAGTACTTC. Protein sequence: CASSLREPQETQYF.

This chain joins TRBV29-1 and TRBJ1-1; D is ambiguous. Trimming removed 7 bases at V and 0 bases at J, with 6 bases between. The CDR3 contains 11 residues. CDR1 and CDR2 (germline): SQVTM, ANQGSEA. The CDR3 sequence: CSGGVNTEAFF. CDR3 nucleotide sequence: TGCAGCGGTGGGGTGAACACTGAAGCTTTCTTT.

This clonotype appeared a few times. CDR3 nucleotide sequence: TGCAGTGCTAGAGGGAGCTCCTATAATTCACCCCTCCACTTT. Its protein product is CSARGSSYNSPLHF. The chain combines TRBV20-1 with TRBJ1-6, with D hard to call. Per the germline V gene, CDR1 is DFQATT and CDR2 is SNEGSKA (reference sequence). V lost 1 base and J 0 bases, leaving 4 bases between the germline ends. The CDR3 contains 14 residues.

This clonotype has only a few counts. V is TRBV9 and J is TRBJ2-2; 13 bases are shared with TRBD2. Germline CDR1 reads SGDLS; CDR2 reads YYNGEE. The CDR3 is made up of 16 amino acids. V gave up 3 bases and J gave up 4 bases; unmatched junction bases: 3. In DNA, the CDR3 is TGTGCCAGCAGCGAAGGGACTAGCGGGACCACCGGGGAGCTGTTTTTT. Translated, it gives CASSEGTSGTTGELFF.

This clonotype has a count of ten or more. The chain uses TRBV7-2 and TRBJ1-4; D possibly corresponds to TRBD1 (6 bases). CDR1 and CDR2 from the germline V gene are SGHTA and FQGNSA. This CDR3 is 14 amino acids long. V lost 2 bases and J lost 7, with 11 bases in between. The CDR3 DNA is TGTGCCAGCAGCTTATTGGGGGGGGCTGAAAAACTGTTTTTT. This codes for CASSLLGGAEKLFF. Combining the CDR3 with reference TRBV7-2 and TRBJ1-4 gives the whole variable domain GAGVSQSPSNKVTEKGKDVELRCDPISGHTALYWYRQSLGQGLEFLIYFQGNSAPDKSGLPSDRFSAERTGGSVSTLTIQRTQQEDSAVYLCASSLLGGAEKLFFGSGTQLSVL.